This is a list of T cell receptor beta chains from one sample in a study of monozygotic twins with inflammatory bowel disease. TCRdb reprocessed the 5' RACE reads and keeps a single row for each CDR3 protein, giving no DNA. The repertoire shows over 150,000 distinct CDR3 sequences; the top ten hold approximately 2.5%. Sequenced material: blood. Receptor source: a human donor with ulcerative colitis or Crohn's disease, or a healthy co-twin of an affected twin (not recorded which). Both conserved end residues are part of each CDR3.

v_gene	j_gene	CDR3aa
TRBV15	TRBJ2-3	CATSTSAYSTDTQYF
TRBV6-1	TRBJ2-3	CASSSLGSPAADTQYF
TRBV29-1	TRBJ2-7	CSVEAGLSYEQYF
TRBV7-3	TRBJ1-1	CASSSTGVQAEAFF
TRBV25-1	TRBJ2-2	CASSEPAGGFGELFF
TRBV5-1	TRBJ2-3	CASSRGQGPDTQYF
TRBV10-3	TRBJ2-4	CAISESSGSDIQYF
TRBV27	TRBJ2-5	CAAGSGGTQYF
TRBV9	TRBJ2-7	CASSVGGGTYEQYF
TRBV11-2	TRBJ2-1	CASSLKWRGDNEQFF
TRBV20-1	TRBJ2-7	CSARGDLRTSVYEQYF
TRBV5-1	TRBJ2-7	CASSLGLVRETYEQYF
TRBV3-1	TRBJ2-2	CASSQASAPRNTGELFF
TRBV28	TRBJ2-7	CASSSHGQKSSYEQYF
TRBV11-2	TRBJ1-1	CASREGGARAFF
TRBV3-1	TRBJ2-1	CASSHGLAGGLPYNEQFF
TRBV12-3/TRBV12-4	TRBJ2-1	CASSLRSSVFAEQFF
TRBV20-1	TRBJ2-3	CSAGSLTDTQYF
TRBV5-6	TRBJ1-1	CASSTGQMNTEAFF
TRBV18	TRBJ1-1	CASSPLPGVNTEAFF
TRBV7-2	TRBJ2-2	CASSHKMNTGELFF
TRBV10-3	TRBJ2-3	CAISPASAGDTQYF
TRBV5-1	TRBJ2-7	CASSLGDRGFEQYF
TRBV4-2	TRBJ2-3	CASSQERSGTDTQYF
TRBV4-1	TRBJ2-7	CASSLDRRTYEQYF
TRBV5-1	TRBJ1-2	CASSLEIQTLPSWDGYTF
TRBV12-5	TRBJ1-1	CASGLGTKTGLNTEAFF
TRBV20-1	TRBJ2-7	CSASGGRGLLAYEQYF
TRBV7-9	TRBJ2-2	CASSPLAGGTRTGELFF
TRBV6-2/TRBV6-3	TRBJ1-5	CASRRDRGLNQPQHF
TRBV19	TRBJ1-6	CASSIGGRGSPLHF
TRBV7-6	TRBJ2-2	CASSPLAQGTGELFF
TRBV6-2/TRBV6-3	TRBJ2-5	CASSYPPLAGGWETQYF
TRBV28	TRBJ1-1	CASSPTGSTEAFF
TRBV6-1	TRBJ1-1	CASSRRTGVSDTEAFF
TRBV20-1	TRBJ1-1	CSATSRVHSRNTEAFF
TRBV29-1	TRBJ2-7	CSVENGGSYEQYF
TRBV11-2	TRBJ2-4	CASSLEKNIQYF
TRBV3-1	TRBJ2-5	CASSHPEKGEQETQYF
TRBV29-1	TRBJ2-5	CSVPGTAQETQYF
TRBV19	TRBJ2-1	CASSIDRASRYNEQFF
TRBV28	TRBJ2-7	CASSSAGAQESYEQYF
TRBV24-1	TRBJ1-5	CATSDLVGQGGQPQHF
TRBV12-3/TRBV12-4	TRBJ2-7	CASSPTGTASSEQYF
TRBV20-1	TRBJ2-5	CSVSGTSGMGWETQYF
TRBV19	TRBJ2-1	CASSIIEADEQFF
TRBV30	TRBJ2-1	CAWSPSLAVQFF
TRBV5-1	TRBJ2-7	CASSGQHSYEQYF
TRBV3-1	TRBJ2-7	CASSLRGHTYEQYF
TRBV5-4	TRBJ2-7	CASSMGLATLYEQYF
TRBV11-1	TRBJ2-2	CASSLAGSDRGHNTGELFF
TRBV20-1	TRBJ2-7	CSASVLAATYEQYF
TRBV11-3	TRBJ2-1	CASSRTGAAYNEQFF
TRBV5-1	TRBJ2-7	CASSLTPGTPIRYEQYF
TRBV23-1	TRBJ2-7	CASSQSWGGEQYF
TRBV7-9	TRBJ2-3	CASSRVLTDTQYF